The 3 T cell receptor beta chains reported below all come from one sample, sequenced in a study of T cell responses to AZD1222 COVID-19 vaccine. The protocol was immunoSEQ multiplex PCR, while the TCRdb copy is restricted to in-frame clones and leaves out a portion. The table lists 150,000 to 200,000 clones, more than 80% of them singletons. Sequenced here: peripheral blood, sampled 28 days after the second dose of the MenACWY control vaccine. The receptors were gathered from an adult who received the MenACWY meningococcal vaccine as a control.

The chain recombines TRBV2 with TRBJ1-2, with D perhaps TRBD1 (6 bases). Germline lookup yields CDR1 SNHLY and CDR2 FYNNEI. V was pared by 3 bases and J by 0 bases, with 11 bases between. CDR3 size: 15 residues. CDR3 region: CASSERGFANYGYTF. CDR3 DNA: TGTGCCAGCAGTGAGAGGGGGTTCGCTAACTATGGCTACACCTTC.

The chain carries TRBV2 and TRBJ2-3, with D unclear. Trimming left V 5 bases short and J 2 bases short, with 20 bases between. CDR1 SNHLY and CDR2 FYNNEI come from the germline V gene. The CDR3 consists of 17 residues. The chain's CDR3 is CASSTPFADPFTDTQYF. The CDR3, as DNA: TGTGCCAGCAGTACGCCTTTTGCGGACCCCTTCACAGATACGCAGTATTTT. Full variable domain (rest looked up from reference TRBV2 and TRBJ2-3): EPEVTQTPSHQVTQMGQEVILRCVPISNHLYFYWYRQILGQKVEFLVSFYNNEISEKSEIFDDQFSVERPDGSNFTLKIRSTKLEDSAMYFCASSTPFADPFTDTQYFGPGTRLTVL.

The chain joins TRBV18 to TRBJ1-3; D remains unclear. The germline V gene has CDR1 KGHSH and CDR2 LQKENI. Trimming removed 3 bases from V and 4 bases from J, with 1 base in between. CDR3 length: 11 residues. DNA for the CDR3: TGTGCCAGCTCACCCGGAAACACCATATATTTT. Its protein product is CASSPGNTIYF.